The TCR beta chain under discussion was sequenced for a study of CD4 and CD8 cells across lung adenocarcinoma regions. Localized lung adenocarcinoma, a non-small cell lung cancer, affected the donors. CDR1 and CDR2 from the germline V gene are KGHSH and LQKENI. Termini included, the CDR3 measures 11 amino acids. TCRdb ran MiXCR on the PCR reads and lists one entry per CDR3 protein. The sample yields 10,000 to 15,000 distinct CDR3 sequences, 45% to 50% seen once. Note on this clonotype: This likely comes from a read error, as the CDR3 has no conserved phenylalanine or tryptophan at its end. Because the CDR3's place on the DNA is in doubt, the DNA is left out and the CDR3 is given as listed by TCRdb.

This TCR was sampled from a male donor with lung adenocarcinoma. The CD4 and CD8 labels of this study may be unreliable. The sample taken for sequencing was CD8+ T cells from the margin of a lung tumor. The chain combines TRBV18 with TRBJ2-5; TRBD1 was called by the table and not checked on the DNA. CDR3 protein: CIFRRDRVSPC.